The source of this T cell receptor beta chain is a study of technical replicates of blood from four donors. The sample holds one count of this clone. The data were produced by immunoSEQ multiplex PCR, yet TCRdb's version contains in-frame clones alone and is incomplete. Seen here are about 66,000 clones, about nine tenths observed once, and the top ten hold around 4.5%. There are 15 residues in the CDR3. CDR1 and CDR2 from the germline V gene are KGHSH and LQKENI. The V end was cut by 5 bases, the J end by 0 bases, with 10 bases between. V gene TRBV18 combines with J gene TRBJ1-4; TRBD1 might be the D (5 bases). The sample taken for sequencing was PBMCs. This clonotype was obtained from a human donor in good health. Some clones in this sample may be carry-over from other donors' samples. As DNA, the CDR3 is TGTGCCAGCTCAGCCCAGGGTGCAACTAATGAAAAACTGTTTTTT. This translates into CASSAQGATNEKLFF.